This is a list of T cell receptor beta chains from one sample in a study of blood T cell repertoires in COVID-19. Profiled with immunoSEQ multiplex PCR; TCRdb holds only in-frame clones, not every one. The data contain around 150,000 clones, about 86% of them singletons. Sequencing was done on a sample of peripheral blood. These receptors were collected from a man between 65 and 85 years old with acute or convalescent COVID-19. The CDR3 runs from the conserved cysteine through the conserved F or W. D genes are given only for firm matches. Not all rows give a size; the values are once, few, many and, for expanded clones, a class.

once	NA	TRBV3-1/TRBV3-2	TRBJ1-5	CASSQDLSSNQPQHF	TGTGCCAGCAGCCAAGATCTCAGTAGCAATCAGCCCCAGCATTTT
NA	NA	TRBV5-8	TRBJ1-4	CASRSAGEKLFF	TGTGCCAGCAGATCCGCCGGGGAAAAACTGTTTTTT
NA	NA	TRBV7-8	TRBJ2-3	CASSPPPTHPGGTDTQYF	TGTGCCAGCAGCCCACCCCCTACCCACCCGGGCGGGACGGATACGCAGTATTTT
NA	NA	TRBV24-1	TRBJ2-2	CATTKTGNTGELFF	TGTGCCACCACTAAGACAGGGAACACCGGGGAGCTGTTTTTT
few	TRBD1	TRBV5-1	TRBJ2-7	CASSPRTGGLEQYF	TGCGCCAGCAGCCCCCGGACAGGGGGCCTCGAGCAGTACTTC
NA	NA	TRBV7-8	TRBJ2-2	CASSPTPGGNTGELFF	TGTGCCAGCAGCCCTACCCCTGGAGGGAACACCGGGGAGCTGTTTTTT
NA	NA	TRBV2	TRBJ1-5	CASSPADYQPQHF	TGTGCCAGCAGTCCGGCGGACTATCAGCCCCAGCATTTT
few	TRBD1	TRBV6-1	TRBJ1-1	CASSEVGAGGVGEAFF	TGTGCCAGCAGTGAAGTAGGGGCAGGGGGAGTAGGTGAAGCTTTCTTT
NA	TRBD1	TRBV6-2/TRBV6-3	TRBJ2-7	CASSYWQGAYEQYF	TGTGCCAGCAGTTACTGGCAGGGGGCTTACGAGCAGTACTTC
NA	TRBD2	TRBV27	TRBJ2-7	CASSSRTSGRVYEQYF	TGTGCCAGCAGTTCTCGGACTAGCGGGAGGGTCTACGAGCAGTACTTC
NA	NA	TRBV7-2	TRBJ2-2	CASSLAVSNTGELFF	TGTGCCAGCAGCTTGGCAGTCTCGAACACCGGGGAGCTGTTTTTT
few	NA	TRBV7-3	TRBJ2-5	CASSPVGGGETQYF	TGTGCCAGCAGCCCCGTGGGGGGAGGAGAGACCCAGTACTTC
NA	TRBD1	TRBV28	TRBJ1-4	CATPMGQANEKLFF	TGTGCCACCCCGATGGGACAGGCTAATGAAAAACTGTTTTTT
once	TRBD2	TRBV12-5	TRBJ2-3	CASGWADSGTSADTQYF	TGTGCTAGTGGTTGGGCAGATTCCGGGACTAGCGCAGATACGCAGTATTTT
NA	TRBD1	TRBV18	TRBJ2-7	CASSPSGQDYEQYF	TGTGCCAGCTCACCATCGGGACAGGACTACGAGCAGTACTTC
NA	TRBD1	TRBV14	TRBJ1-1	CASSRPGQAVTEAFF	TGTGCCAGCAGCCGACCCGGACAGGCGGTCACTGAAGCTTTCTTT
NA	TRBD2	TRBV5-6	TRBJ2-3	CASSATSGDTDTQYF	TGTGCCAGCAGCGCTACTAGCGGAGACACAGATACGCAGTATTTT